The rows below give T cell receptor beta chains drawn from one sample of a study of identical twins' blood T cells. TCRdb reprocessed the 5' RACE reads via MiXCR and lists one record per CDR3 protein. The sample contains 400,000 or so distinct CDR3 sequences, 25% to 35% of which appear only once. The sequenced sample consisted of PBMCs. The source of these receptors is a woman between 18 and 49 years old in good health. CDR3s include the opening cysteine and the closing phenylalanine or tryptophan. The D gene is left open where the match is weak. Clone size is shown for a subset of rows, as once, few, many or a class of expanded clone.

clone size	D gene	V gene	J gene	CDR3 DNA	CDR3 protein
.	TRBD1	TRBV3-1	TRBJ1-1	TGTGCCAGCAGTCGACAGGGGGACGGAAAAGCTTTCTTT	CASSRQGDGKAFF
few	.	TRBV5-1	TRBJ1-3	TGCGCCAGCAGCTCCGGGACGTCGACTACCATATATTTT	CASSSGTSTTIYF
many	.	TRBV6-4	TRBJ1-2	TGTGCCAGCAGTGAATACCCCGGTTATGGCTACACCTTC	CASSEYPGYGYTF
few	TRBD2	TRBV4-3	TRBJ2-7	TGCGCCAGCAGCCAAGATGGGGGGGCCTACGAGCAGTACTTC	CASSQDGGAYEQYF
many	.	TRBV12-3/TRBV12-4	TRBJ1-2	TGTGCCAGCAGTTTACAGGGTGGGGGCTACACCTTC	CASSLQGGGYTF
many	.	TRBV7-2	TRBJ1-1	TGTGCCAGCAGCCTGAACGGTGGCACTGAAGCTTTCTTT	CASSLNGGTEAFF
few	.	TRBV3-1	TRBJ1-3	TGTGCCAGCAGCTTTCCTGGTGGAAACACCATATATTTT	CASSFPGGNTIYF
few	.	TRBV9	TRBJ2-3	TGTGCCAGCGGCGTGGCCTTTACAGATACGCAGTATTTT	CASGVAFTDTQYF
.	TRBD1	TRBV7-9	TRBJ1-5	TGTGCCAGCAGCCACCAAAAGACAGGGGGCGTCAATCAGCCCCAGCATTTT	CASSHQKTGGVNQPQHF
.	.	TRBV20-1	TRBJ1-2	TGCAGTGCTAGAGATCAGGGACTCTATGGCTACACCTTC	CSARDQGLYGYTF
.	.	TRBV28	TRBJ1-3	TGTGCCAGCAGTTGGACAGTAGGAGTAGGGAACACCATATATTTT	CASSWTVGVGNTIYF
few	.	TRBV20-1	TRBJ2-3	TGCAGTGCCAGGACGTTCGCAGATACGCAGTATTTT	CSARTFADTQYF
.	.	TRBV20-1	TRBJ1-6	TGCAGTGCTAGCCTACAGGGAGTAAATTCACCCCTCCACTTT	CSASLQGVNSPLHF
few	.	TRBV20-1	TRBJ1-5	TGCAGTGCTAGAGATTCTAGGGAGGGCAATCAGCCCCAGCATTTT	CSARDSREGNQPQHF
many	.	TRBV20-1	TRBJ1-3	TGCAGTGCTGGCTACGGAAACACCATATATTTT	CSAGYGNTIYF
few	.	TRBV13	TRBJ2-2	TGTGCCAGCAGCTTAAGCGACAAGACGATCGGGGAGCTGTTTTTT	CASSLSDKTIGELFF
many	TRBD1	TRBV6-5	TRBJ1-6	TGTGCCAGCAGTACTTGGGACAGGGGAGGGTCACCCCTCCACTTT	CASSTWDRGGSPLHF
few	.	TRBV5-1	TRBJ2-7	TGCGCCAGCAGCCGGGAAACAGGGAACTACGAGCAGTACTTC	CASSRETGNYEQYF
few	.	TRBV6-5	TRBJ1-2	TGTGCCGCCCATGTCAGGGCTAACTATGGCTACACCTTC	CAAHVRANYGYTF
.	TRBD1	TRBV27	TRBJ2-7	TGTGCCAGCAGTCCGACAGGGATCGGGCAGTACTTC	CASSPTGIGQYF
few	.	TRBV29-1	TRBJ2-1	TGCAGCGTACCGAGAACCTACAATGAGCAGTTCTTC	CSVPRTYNEQFF
.	TRBD1	TRBV12-3/TRBV12-4	TRBJ2-2	TGTGCCAGCAGCCCTGAGGGGACAGCGAACACCGGGGAGCTGTTTTTT	CASSPEGTANTGELFF
.	.	TRBV6-4	TRBJ1-6	TGTGCCAGCAGTGATACAGGGAATTCACCCCTCCACTTT	CASSDTGNSPLHF
.	.	TRBV27	TRBJ1-6	TGTGCCAGCAGATTCGGGTCTCCTAGAAGTTCACCCCTCCACTTT	CASRFGSPRSSPLHF